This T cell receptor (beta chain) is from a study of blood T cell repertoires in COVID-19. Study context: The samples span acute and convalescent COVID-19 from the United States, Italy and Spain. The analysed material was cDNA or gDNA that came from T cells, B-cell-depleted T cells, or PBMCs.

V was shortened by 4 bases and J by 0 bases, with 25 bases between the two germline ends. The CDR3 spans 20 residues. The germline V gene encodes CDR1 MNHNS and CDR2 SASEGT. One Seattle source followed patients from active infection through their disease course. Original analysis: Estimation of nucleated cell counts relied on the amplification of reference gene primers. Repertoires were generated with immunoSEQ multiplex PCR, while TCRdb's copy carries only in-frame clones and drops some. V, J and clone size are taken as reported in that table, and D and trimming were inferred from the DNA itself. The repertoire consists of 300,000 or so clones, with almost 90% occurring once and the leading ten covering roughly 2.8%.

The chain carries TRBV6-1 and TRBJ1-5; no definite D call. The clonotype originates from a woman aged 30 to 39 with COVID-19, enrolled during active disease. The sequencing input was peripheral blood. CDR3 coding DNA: TGTGCCAGCAGTGTGAGTGGTTGGAGGGAGGTGGCTTATAGCAATCAGCCCCAGCATTTT. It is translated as CASSVSGWREVAYSNQPQHF.